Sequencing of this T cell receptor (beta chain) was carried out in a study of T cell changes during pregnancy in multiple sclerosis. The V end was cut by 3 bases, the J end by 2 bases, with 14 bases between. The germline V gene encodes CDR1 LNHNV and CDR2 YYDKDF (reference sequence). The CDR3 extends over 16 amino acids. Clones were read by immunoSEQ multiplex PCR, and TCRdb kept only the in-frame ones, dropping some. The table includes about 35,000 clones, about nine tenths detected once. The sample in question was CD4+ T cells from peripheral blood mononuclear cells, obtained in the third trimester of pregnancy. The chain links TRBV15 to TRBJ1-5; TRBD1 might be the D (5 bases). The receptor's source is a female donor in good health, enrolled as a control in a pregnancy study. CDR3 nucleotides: TGTGCCACCAGCAGTCAGGCGGGGGGAGGCAATCAGCCCCAGCATTTT. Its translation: CATSSQAGGGNQPQHF.